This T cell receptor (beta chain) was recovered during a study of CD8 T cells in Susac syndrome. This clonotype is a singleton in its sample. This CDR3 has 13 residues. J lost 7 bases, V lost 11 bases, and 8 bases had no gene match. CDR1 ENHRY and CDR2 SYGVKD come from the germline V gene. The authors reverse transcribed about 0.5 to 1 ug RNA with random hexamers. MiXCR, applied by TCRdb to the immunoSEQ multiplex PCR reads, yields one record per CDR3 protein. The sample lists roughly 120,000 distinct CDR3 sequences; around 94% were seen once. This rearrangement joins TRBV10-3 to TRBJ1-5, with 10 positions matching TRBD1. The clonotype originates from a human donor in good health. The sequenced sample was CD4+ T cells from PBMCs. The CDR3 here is CASGQGERQPQHF. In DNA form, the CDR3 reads TGTGCCTCCGGACAGGGGGAGAGACAGCCCCAGCATTTT.